The present T cell receptor (beta chain) was sequenced within a study of CD8+ T cells in alopecia areata. RNA extraction and reverse transcription yielded cDNA as sequencing template. TCRdb's table, derived via immunoSEQ multiplex PCR, lists solely in-frame clones and lacks some. The sample carries more than 100,000 clones, 85% to 90% recorded once. Concerning this clone: What it binds is not known.

Treatment in this sample: oral pan-JAK inhibitor, 5-10 mg twice daily. Study results and limitations: Scalp clonality, along with expanded CD8+ clones among the top 100, was significantly decreased by tofacitinib.

CDR3 length: 15 residues. The V and J ends lost 6 bases and 2 bases respectively, with 15 bases between them. Germline CDR1 PRHDT, CDR2 FYEKMQ (reference sequence). The starting material was CD8+ T cells sorted from blood, obtained between weeks 30 and 35, from a patient treated with tofacitinib. The chain links TRBV13 to TRBJ2-3; D gene unclear. This clonotype was sampled from a human donor with alopecia areata. In nucleotides, the CDR3 is TGTGCCAGCAGTTCGACTGCGGCCTACACAGATACGCAGTATTTT. It translates to CASSSTAAYTDTQYF.